These 8 T cell receptor beta chains share one sample of origin, sequenced in a study of vaccination and CD4 T cells after COVID-19. Cultured CD4+ T-cell DNA underwent Oncomine TCR Beta short-read sequencing. TCRdb reprocessed the PCR reads via MiXCR and lists one record per CDR3 protein. The sample lists about 20,000 distinct CDR3 sequences; roughly 40% were seen once. These receptors' antigens are unknown. The sample's treatment: roughly 10-day PBMC culture with coronavirus spike peptide pools or control peptides (ViraFEST assay). Specimen: CD4+ T cells from blood, cultured in vitro, collected before SARS-CoV-2 vaccination. Receptors were obtained from a human donor who received a COVID-19 vaccine.

This clonotype has a handful of counts. The chain employs TRBV20-1 and TRBJ2-5; tentatively, D is TRBD1 or TRBD2 (6 bases each). Germline loops: CDR1 DFQATT, CDR2 SNEGSKA (reference sequence). V lost 5 bases to trimming and J lost 6 bases, with 22 bases between them. This CDR3 is 15 amino acids long. CDR3 sequence (DNA): TGCAGTGCTCTGGAAGGGGGGCCTATTCCCAAGACCCAGTACTTC. Translating it yields CSALEGGPIPKTQYF.

The chain couples TRBV24-1 to TRBJ1-1, with 7 bases that match TRBD1. V shed 4 bases and J 10 bases; nucleotides not matched to a gene: 5. Germline CDR1 reads KGHDR; CDR2 reads SFDVKD. The CDR3 sequence is 12 residues long. DNA for the CDR3: TGTGCCACCAGTGACCAGGGGGTAGGAGCTTTCTTT. This translates into CATSDQGVGAFF.

About this clonotype: An end of the junction does not agree with germline; a read error may underlie this. The CDR3 coding sequence is TGTGCCAGTAGTGTAGACAGGGACGATGGCTACACCTTC. This gives the protein CASSVDRDDGYTF. The V and J genes are TRBV19 and TRBJ1-2, with TRBD1 matching over 7 bases. This CDR3 contains 13 residues. Germline V gene sequence: CDR1 LNHDA, CDR2 SQIVND (reference sequence).

The rearrangement joins TRBV18 to TRBJ2-3; 10 bases line up with TRBD2. This CDR3 contains 14 residues. CDR1 and CDR2 from the germline V gene are KGHSH and LQKENI. With V trimmed by 6 bases and J by 5 bases, 5 bases remained unmatched. This CDR3 reads CASSQGLAKDTQYF. The CDR3 nucleotides read TGTGCCAGCTCCCAGGGACTAGCGAAAGATACGCAGTATTTT.

This clonotype was counted a few times. The chain links TRBV19 to TRBJ1-5; D perhaps matches TRBD1 (6 bases). Trimming took 4 bases from V and 7 from J, leaving 20 bases between them. This CDR3 comprises 16 residues. Germline-derived CDR1 and CDR2 are LNHDA and SQIVND (reference sequence). The DNA of the CDR3 is TGTGCCAGTAGTAGCCCCGGCAGGGGCGGAGGGCAGCCCCAGCATTTT. Its translation is CASSSPGRGGGQPQHF.

This clonotype was seen more than once but under ten times. The chain employs TRBV10-1 and TRBJ1-2, with a weak D call TRBD1 (5 bases). Germline V gene lookup returns CDR1 WNHNN and CDR2 SYGVQD (reference sequence). Between the trimmed V and J ends, which lost 0 bases and 4 bases, there was a span of 18 bases. The CDR3 sequence is 17 residues long. The CDR3 sequence: CASSESRVGQGAYGYTF. The CDR3 DNA sequence: TGCGCCAGCAGTGAGTCGAGAGTGGGCCAGGGCGCCTATGGCTACACCTTC.

This clonotype was detected a few times. The V call is TRBV28, the J call TRBJ1-5; D unclear. Per the germline V gene, CDR1 is MDHEN and CDR2 is SYDVKM. V lost 2 bases, J lost 0 bases, and 5 bases lay in between. The CDR3 spans 14 residues. CDR3 DNA: TGTGCCAGCAGTTTAGGTGGTAGCAATCAGCCCCAGCATTTT. It yields the protein CASSLGGSNQPQHF.

V is TRBV7-6 and J is TRBJ2-3, with D possibly TRBD2 on 5 matching bases. The CDR3 extends over 13 amino acids. V was trimmed by 4 bases and J by 15 bases, leaving 20 bases between them. Per germline, CDR1 SGHVS and CDR2 FNYEAQ. The CDR3 sequence is CASSSTRSGNQYF. The CDR3 nucleotides are TGTGCCAGCAGCTCTACTAGGTCCGGGAATCAATATTTT.